This T cell receptor (beta chain) is from a study of cytomegalovirus exposure and HLA in healthy donors. Study-wide findings and caveats: In vitro experiments confirmed that three CMV-associated chains were specific for CMV antigens. Productive status was seen about 87% or about 30% of the time for most TCR beta V segments in an earlier analysis. There were fewer than 200 TCR beta chains listed as cytomegalovirus-associated.

Comment on this clone: Its antigen remains unidentified. The junction does not match germline at one end; this may be a read error. This CDR3 is also generated by other DNA sequences in the sample.

The PCR was carried out with 60 Vbeta primers and 13 Jbeta primers. Produced via immunoSEQ multiplex PCR; TCRdb's table is partial and in-frame only. The sample carries some 190,000 clones, less than 85% recorded once. From germline, CDR1 is LGHNA and CDR2 YSLEER. The CDR3 spans 15 residues. What was sequenced was PBMCs. This TCR came from a man aged 25 to 45 in good health and CMV-seropositive. The chain has TRBV4-3 and TRBJ2-7; tentative D call: TRBD2 (6 bases). The CDR3 region has the DNA TGCGCCAGCAGCCAAGATCGAGGAGGGTCCTATGAGCAGTACTTC. It translates to CASSQDRGGSYEQYF.